Presented here are 13 T cell receptor beta chains from one specimen sequenced in a study of shared clonotypes between healthy human individuals. Clones were read by immunoSEQ multiplex PCR, and TCRdb kept only the in-frame ones, dropping some. The sample lists about 680,000 clones; around 92% were seen once. Naive CD8 cells were CD45RO-negative, positively selected for CCR7, excluding terminally differentiated effector memory CD45RA+ cells. The sample consisted of naive CD8+ T cells sorted from blood. Receptor source: a young man in good health.

The gene calls are TRBV28 and TRBJ2-5; the D gene is possibly TRBD1 (6 bases). There are 16 residues in the CDR3. In germline, CDR1 is MDHEN, CDR2 SYDVKM. With 3 bases removed from V and 5 bases from J, the gap between germline ends came to 19 bases. CDR3 bases: TGTGCCAGCAGTTTGGCCCCCCTAGGGGGAAGTGAGACCCAGTACTTC. Translated: CASSLAPLGGSETQYF.

V gene TRBV7-9 combines with J gene TRBJ1-1, with D uncertain. Looked up from germline, CDR1 is SEHNR and CDR2 is FQNEAQ (reference sequence). Deletions cut 4 bases from V and 13 bases from J, with 22 bases between. This CDR3 region has 14 residues. CDR3 sequence: CASSSPVMGAESFF. The CDR3 DNA sequence: TGTGCCAGCAGCTCCCCCGTGATGGGCGCCGAGAGTTTCTTT. Complete variable domain (other parts from reference TRBV7-9 and TRBJ1-1): DTGVSQNPRHKITKRGQNVTFRCDPISEHNRLYWYRQTLGQGPEFLTYFQNEAQLEKSRLLSDRFSAERPKGSFSTLEIQRTEQGDSAMYLCASSSPVMGAESFFGQGTRLTVV.

About this clone: Other DNA variants within this sample encode the same CDR3. The gene calls are TRBV9 and TRBJ1-3; the D is unclear. This CDR3 has 11 amino acids. The germline V and J ends were trimmed by 4 bases and 4 bases, with 3 bases remaining between them. Germline V gene sequence: CDR1 SGDLS, CDR2 YYNGEE. CDR3 sequence: CASSPGNTIYF. CDR3 nucleotide sequence: TGTGCCAGCAGCCCCGGAAACACCATATATTTT.

V gene TRBV4-1 combines with J gene TRBJ2-1; D is perhaps TRBD1 or TRBD2 (6 bases each). Trimming shortened V by 1 base and J by 4 bases, and 11 bases separated the two germline ends. The CDR3 totals 15 residues. Germline CDR1 reads MGHRA; CDR2 reads YSYEKL. The CDR3 DNA reads TGCGCCAGCAGCCAAGTGGGGGGCGCTTACAATGAGCAGTTCTTC. Its translation: CASSQVGGAYNEQFF.

This clone appeared a few times. The J gene is TRBJ2-7, the V gene TRBV6-1; no definite D call. The CDR3 is made up of 14 amino acids. Germline CDR1 and CDR2: MNHNS and SASEGT. Trimming left V 2 bases short and J 2 bases short, with 10 bases between. The chain's CDR3 is CASSEYKGAYEQYF. The CDR3 nucleotides are TGTGCCAGCAGTGAATATAAGGGTGCCTACGAGCAGTACTTC.

The chain couples TRBV2 to TRBJ2-2; maybe TRBD2 (6 bases). The CDR3 is 13 residues long. The V end was cut by 6 bases, the J end by 7 bases, with 12 bases between. CDR1 and CDR2 (germline): SNHLY, FYNNEI. CDR3 loop: CASRAPGGGELFF. In DNA form, the CDR3 reads TGTGCCAGCAGGGCCCCCGGGGGCGGGGAGCTGTTTTTT.

The genes are TRBV11-2 and TRBJ2-1; D gene ambiguous. Trimming left V 3 bases short and J 5 bases short, with 20 bases between. The CDR3 is 17 residues long. Germline assignment: CDR1 SGHAT and CDR2 FQNNGV. CDR3: CASSFLQVIAKDNEQFF. DNA of the CDR3: TGTGCCAGCAGCTTCCTCCAAGTAATTGCTAAAGACAATGAGCAGTTCTTC.

The V gene is TRBV5-1, the J gene TRBJ2-1; 11 nucleotides line up with TRBD2. V shed 5 bases, J shed 10 bases, and the junction held 11 bases outside the gene matches. The CDR3 totals 15 residues. The germline V gene encodes CDR1 SGHRS and CDR2 YFSETQ. CDR3 in amino acids: CASRFSLAGVPEQFF. The CDR3 nucleotides read TGCGCCAGCAGATTTTCACTAGCGGGAGTCCCCGAGCAGTTCTTC.

The rearrangement joins TRBV30 to TRBJ1-1, with 7 positions matching TRBD1. The CDR3 is 14 residues long. Germline loops: CDR1 GTSNPN, CDR2 SVGIG (reference sequence). V lost 1 base, J lost 2 bases, and 4 bases stayed unmatched. The CDR3 spells CAWSAGQSNTEAFF. In DNA, the CDR3 is TGTGCCTGGAGTGCGGGACAGTCAAACACTGAAGCTTTCTTT.

The chain carries TRBV6-5 and TRBJ2-5; maybe TRBD1 (6 bases). Trimming removed 7 bases from V and 0 bases from J, with 15 bases in between. CDR1 is MNHEY, CDR2 SVGAGI, per germline. CDR3 length: 15 amino acids. CDR3 nucleotide sequence: TGTGCCAGCAAAGGGCACAGGGTGGACCAAGAGACCCAGTACTTC. The encoded protein is CASKGHRVDQETQYF.

Only a few counts were recorded for this clone. V usage is TRBV30 and J usage is TRBJ1-5; 7 nucleotides align to TRBD1. The CDR3 extends over 14 amino acids. V was pared by 2 bases and J by 2 bases, with 3 bases of the junction left unmatched. Germline-derived CDR1 and CDR2 are GTSNPN and SVGIG (reference sequence). The CDR3 is CAWSTGEGNQPQHF. For the CDR3, the DNA is TGTGCCTGGAGTACAGGGGAAGGCAATCAGCCCCAGCATTTT.

In its sample, this clone was seen a few times. The chain links TRBV10-3 to TRBJ2-1, with D tentatively TRBD2 (6 bases). Germline assignment: CDR1 ENHRY and CDR2 SYGVKD. V lost 8 bases, J lost 7 bases, and 18 bases lay in between. The CDR3 covers 14 residues. DNA for the CDR3: TGTGCCATCTACCGACTAGGGGCTATAAATGAGCAGTTCTTC. This gives the protein CAIYRLGAINEQFF.

CDR3 bases: TGTGCCAGTAGTTCCTCTCCCGGGACATCTTATACCTACGAGCAGTACTTC. Amino acids: CASSSSPGTSYTYEQYF. V gene TRBV19 combines with J gene TRBJ2-7, with D possibly being TRBD1 (6 bases). This CDR3 has 17 residues. In germline, CDR1 is LNHDA, CDR2 SQIVND (reference sequence). Trimming removed 5 bases at V and 2 bases at J, with 22 bases between. The full variable domain, with the rest looked up from reference TRBV19 and TRBJ2-7, is DGGITQSPKYLFRKEGQNVTLSCEQNLNHDAMYWYRQDPGQGLRLIYYSQIVNDFQKGDIAEGYSVSREKKESFPLTVTSAQKNPTAFYLCASSSSPGTSYTYEQYFGPGTRLTVT.